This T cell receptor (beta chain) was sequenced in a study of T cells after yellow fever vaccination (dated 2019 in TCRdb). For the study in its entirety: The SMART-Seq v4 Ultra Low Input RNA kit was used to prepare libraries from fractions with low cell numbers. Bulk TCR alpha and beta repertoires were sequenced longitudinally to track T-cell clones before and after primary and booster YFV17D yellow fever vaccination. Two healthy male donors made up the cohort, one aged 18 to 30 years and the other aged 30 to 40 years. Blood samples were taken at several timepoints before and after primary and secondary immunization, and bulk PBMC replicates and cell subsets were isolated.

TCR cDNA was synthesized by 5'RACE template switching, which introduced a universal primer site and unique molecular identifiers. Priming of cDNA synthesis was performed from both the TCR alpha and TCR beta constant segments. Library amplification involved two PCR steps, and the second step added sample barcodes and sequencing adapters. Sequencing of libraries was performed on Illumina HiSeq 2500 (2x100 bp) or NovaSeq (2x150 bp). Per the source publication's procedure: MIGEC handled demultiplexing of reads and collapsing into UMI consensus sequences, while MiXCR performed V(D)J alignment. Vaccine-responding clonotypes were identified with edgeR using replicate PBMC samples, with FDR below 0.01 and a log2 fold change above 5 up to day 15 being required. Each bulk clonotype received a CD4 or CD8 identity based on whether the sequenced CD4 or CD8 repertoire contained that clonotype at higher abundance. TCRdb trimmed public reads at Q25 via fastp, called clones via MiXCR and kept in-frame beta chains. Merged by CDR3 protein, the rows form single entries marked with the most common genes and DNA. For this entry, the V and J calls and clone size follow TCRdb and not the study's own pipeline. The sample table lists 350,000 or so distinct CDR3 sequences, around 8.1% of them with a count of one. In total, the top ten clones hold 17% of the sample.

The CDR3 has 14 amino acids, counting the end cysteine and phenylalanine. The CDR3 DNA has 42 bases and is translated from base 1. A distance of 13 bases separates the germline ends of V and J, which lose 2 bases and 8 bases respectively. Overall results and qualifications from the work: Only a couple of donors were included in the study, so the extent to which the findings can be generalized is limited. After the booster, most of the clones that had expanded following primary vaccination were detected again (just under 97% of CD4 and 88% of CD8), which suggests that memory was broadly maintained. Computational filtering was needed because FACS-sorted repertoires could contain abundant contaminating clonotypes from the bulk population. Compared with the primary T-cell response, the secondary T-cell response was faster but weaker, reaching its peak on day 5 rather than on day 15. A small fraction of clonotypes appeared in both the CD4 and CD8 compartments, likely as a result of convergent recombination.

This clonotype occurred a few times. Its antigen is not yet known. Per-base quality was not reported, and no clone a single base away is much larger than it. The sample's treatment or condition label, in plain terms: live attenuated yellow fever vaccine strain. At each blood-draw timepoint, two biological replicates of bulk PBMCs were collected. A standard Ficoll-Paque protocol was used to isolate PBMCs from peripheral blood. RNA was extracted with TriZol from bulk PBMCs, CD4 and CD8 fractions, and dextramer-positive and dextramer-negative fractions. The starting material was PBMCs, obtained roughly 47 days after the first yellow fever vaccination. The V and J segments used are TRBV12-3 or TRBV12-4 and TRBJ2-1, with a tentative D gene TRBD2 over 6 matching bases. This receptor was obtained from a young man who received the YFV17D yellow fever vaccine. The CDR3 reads CASSLLFGGYEQFF. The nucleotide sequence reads TGTGCCAGCAGTTTACTTTTCGGGGGTTATGAGCAGTTCTTC.